This passage covers 32 T cell receptor beta chains from one sample sequenced in a study of OX40 agonist ivuxolimab in advanced cancers. TCRdb's copy holds only in-frame clones and misses some; the assay was immunoSEQ multiplex PCR. The top ten clones hold roughly 1.1% of a sample with around 68,000 clones, 86% of them seen once. Source: CD4+ or CD8+ T cells sorted from blood, taken in a trial of the OX40 agonist ivuxolimab. The receptors were gathered from an adult with an advanced solid tumor such as melanoma, head and neck, liver or kidney cancer.

V is TRBV10-3 and J is TRBJ2-5; unclear D gene. The J call may be incorrect, as the DNA end agrees better with TRBJ2-7. CDR1 is ENHRY, CDR2 SYGVKD, per germline. The CDR3 runs 12 residues. CDR3: CAISPSSYEQYF. CDR3 nucleotide sequence: TGTGCCATCAGCCCCAGCTCCTACGAGCAGTACTTC.

The chain couples TRBV6-6 to TRBJ1-2, with TRBD1 identical over 12 bases. The CDR3 runs 16 residues. Losses at the gene ends were 4 bases for V and 7 bases for J; bases not matched to a gene: 10. Germline V lookup: CDR1 MNHNY, CDR2 SVGAGI (reference sequence). Here the CDR3 reads CASSFPTGQGAGGYTF. CDR3 DNA: TGTGCCAGCAGTTTCCCGACGGGACAGGGGGCGGGTGGCTACACCTTC.

J is TRBJ1-3 and V is TRBV28; D is ambiguous. V shed 2 bases and J shed 0 bases, with 8 bases lying between them. The CDR3 extends over 15 amino acids. Germline loops: CDR1 MDHEN, CDR2 SYDVKM. CDR3 bases: TGTGCCAGCAGTTTACGACCGGACTCTGGAAACACCATATATTTT. Amino acid sequence: CASSLRPDSGNTIYF.

The CDR3 protein is CASRPRGQGNTGELFF. In nucleotides, the CDR3 is TGTGCCAGCAGGCCTAGGGGACAGGGGAACACCGGGGAGCTGTTTTTT. The chain couples TRBV7-9 to TRBJ2-2; 9 positions agree with TRBD1. The V gene end was trimmed by 6 bases and the J gene end by 1 base; junction bases not matched to a gene: 6. Germline-derived CDR1 and CDR2 are SEHNR and FQNEAQ (reference sequence). The CDR3 extends over 16 amino acids. The full variable domain, with the rest looked up from reference TRBV7-9 and TRBJ2-2, is DTGVSQNPRHKITKRGQNVTFRCDPISEHNRLYWYRQTLGQGPEFLTYFQNEAQLEKSRLLSDRFSAERPKGSFSTLEIQRTEQGDSAMYLCASRPRGQGNTGELFFGEGSRLTVL.

The CDR3 loop reads CASSQDLGRRNEQFF. For the CDR3, the DNA is TGTGCCAGCAGCCAAGATCTTGGGAGGCGGAATGAGCAGTTCTTC. This chain links TRBV14 with TRBJ2-1; TRBD2 is a possible D gene (6 bases). This CDR3 is built from 15 residues. From germline, CDR1 is SGHDN and CDR2 FVKESK. Trimming left V 0 bases short and J 7 bases short, with 13 bases between.

The chain recombines TRBV18 with TRBJ2-3, with 12 bases fitting TRBD2. The junction had 7 bases not matched to a gene; V was cut back by 3 bases and J by 6 bases. This CDR3 has 16 residues. Looked up from germline, CDR1 is KGHSH and CDR2 is LQKENI. The CDR3 reads CASSPLAGGPSDTQYF. Here the CDR3 DNA reads TGTGCCAGCTCACCGCTAGCGGGAGGGCCAAGTGATACGCAGTATTTT.

This clone was seen only once. This sequence joins TRBV7-9 and TRBJ2-1, with TRBD2 matching over 12 bases. Germline V CDR1 and CDR2: SEHNR, FQNEAQ (reference sequence). The CDR3 is 17 amino acids. Trimming cost V 5 bases and J 6 bases; bases outside gene matches: 11. CDR3: CASSVGASGRAGNEQFF. DNA for the CDR3: TGTGCCAGCAGCGTGGGGGCTAGCGGGAGGGCCGGCAATGAGCAGTTCTTC.

The genes are TRBV25-1 and TRBJ2-3, with TRBD2 matching 15 bases. V shed 2 bases and J 6 bases; nucleotides not matched to a gene: 9. CDR3 length: 18 amino acids. Germline lookup yields CDR1 MGHDK and CDR2 SYGVNS. The CDR3 bases are TGTGCCAGCAGTGAACCGGGACTAGCGGGAGGATACAGCGATACGCAGTATTTT. It is translated as CASSEPGLAGGYSDTQYF.

The genes are TRBV5-1 and TRBJ2-3, with D unresolved. Germline CDR1 reads SGHRS; CDR2 reads YFSETQ. Trimming took off 4 bases at V and 3 bases at J, with 9 bases between the two ends. The CDR3 is 13 amino acids. The CDR3 bases are TGCGCCAGCAGCCAATTACCTACAGATACGCAGTATTTT. This encodes CASSQLPTDTQYF.

The V and J genes are TRBV5-7 and TRBJ2-7; D might be TRBD2 (5 bases). TRBV5-7 is treated as an ORF (open reading frame) with a function not yet certain. This CDR3 region has 10 residues. V lost 10 bases and J lost 4, with 9 bases in between. CDR3 in DNA: TGTGCCCCAGCGGAATACGAGCAGTACTTC. It specifies CAPAEYEQYF.

This sequence joins TRBV30 and TRBJ2-1; no reliable D call. Between the trimmed V and J ends, which lost 1 base and 5 bases, there was a span of 6 bases. Germline CDR1 reads GTSNPN; CDR2 reads SVGIG (reference sequence). This CDR3 has 12 residues. CDR3 sequence reads: CAWSEEDNEQFF. The CDR3, as DNA: TGTGCCTGGAGTGAAGAAGACAATGAGCAGTTCTTC.

The chain employs TRBV2 and TRBJ2-7; D is ambiguous. Germline V gene sequence: CDR1 SNHLY, CDR2 FYNNEI. V lost 2 bases and J lost 5, with 7 bases in between. The CDR3 runs to 12 residues. This CDR3 reads CASSEQSHEQYF. CDR3 nucleotides: TGTGCCAGCAGTGAACAGTCCCACGAGCAGTACTTC.

The chain is built from TRBV10-2 and TRBJ1-2, with D hard to call. The CDR3 is made up of 17 amino acids. V was pared by 7 bases and J by 0 bases, with 21 bases between. CDR1 is WSHSY and CDR2 is SAAADI in the germline V gene. CDR3 DNA: TGCGCCAGCACCCCCTTTCTGATAGGGCGGACTAACTATGGCTACACCTTC. This translates into CASTPFLIGRTNYGYTF.

The DNA of the CDR3 is TGTGCCAGCAGCGTAGGGGGCGGGACTAGTTTCTACGAGCAGTACTTC. Its translation is CASSVGGGTSFYEQYF. V and J are TRBV9 and TRBJ2-7, with 8 bases identical to TRBD2. The V and J ends lost 0 bases and 3 bases, in that order; junction bases with no gene match: 8. Germline V lookup: CDR1 SGDLS, CDR2 YYNGEE. The CDR3 loop spans 16 amino acids. Together with reference TRBV9 and TRBJ2-7, the CDR3 gives the full variable domain: DSGVTQTPKHLITATGQRVTLRCSPRSGDLSVYWYQQSLDQGLQFLIQYYNGEERAKGNILERFSAQQFPDLHSELNLSSLELGDSALYFCASSVGGGTSFYEQYFGPGTRLTVT.

The J gene is TRBJ1-2, the V gene TRBV5-1, with D uncertain. Germline CDR1 is SGHRS and CDR2 is YFSETQ. This CDR3 spans 14 amino acids. With 0 bases removed from V and 4 bases from J, the gap between germline ends came to 10 bases. The CDR3 DNA follows: TGCGCCAGCAGCTTGGTTCAGGAGGGCTATGGCTACACCTTC. Translated: CASSLVQEGYGYTF.

As to this clone: Other DNA sequences in this sample translate to the same CDR3. This rearrangement joins TRBV18 to TRBJ2-3; TRBD2 agrees at 13 bases. CDR1 and CDR2 from the germline V gene are KGHSH and LQKENI. CDR3 length: 15 amino acids. The V segment lost 3 bases and the J segment 3 bases; nucleotides outside the gene matches: 0. The DNA for the CDR3 is TGTGCCAGCTCACCGGGACTAGCGGGAACAGATACGCAGTATTTT. It encodes CASSPGLAGTDTQYF.

The chain is built from TRBV6-6 and TRBJ2-7; D is tentatively TRBD1 or TRBD2 (7 bases each). The germline gives CDR1 MNHNY, CDR2 SVGAGI (reference sequence). With 4 bases removed from V and 3 bases from J, the gap between germline ends came to 16 bases. The CDR3 spans 15 residues. The CDR3 reads CASSSGLGGLYEQYF. The CDR3 DNA reads as TGTGCCAGCAGTTCCGGACTAGGGGGCCTCTACGAGCAGTACTTC.

This clone was seen only once. The genes are TRBV28 and TRBJ2-1; D may be TRBD2 (6 bases). Germline assignment: CDR1 MDHEN and CDR2 SYDVKM. Trimming pared 1 base from V and 9 bases from J, leaving 19 bases between. The CDR3 consists of 16 residues. CDR3: CASSLSGGILGGEQFF. CDR3 nucleotides: TGTGCCAGCAGTTTATCTGGCGGGATACTTGGGGGTGAGCAGTTCTTC.

This clone was detected only once. The chain carries TRBV6-5 and TRBJ2-7; 7 positions agree with TRBD2. This CDR3 has 15 residues. V was pared by 0 bases and J by 3 bases, with 5 bases of the junction left unmatched. In germline, CDR1 is MNHEY, CDR2 SVGAGI. CDR3 in DNA: TGTGCCAGCAGTTACTCCAGCGGGAAGGGCTACGAGCAGTACTTC. Its translation is CASSYSSGKGYEQYF.

This chain connects TRBV5-1 to TRBJ1-6, with 8 bases matching TRBD1. The CDR3 loop spans 16 amino acids. The germline gives CDR1 SGHRS, CDR2 YFSETQ. J gave up 8 bases and V 0 bases, and 7 bases lay outside the gene matches. The CDR3 sequence is CASSLGTGSNDSPLHF. In DNA form, the CDR3 reads TGCGCCAGCAGCTTGGGGACAGGGAGTAACGATTCACCCCTCCACTTT.

The chain combines TRBV5-4 with TRBJ2-1, with D possibly called TRBD1 or TRBD2 (6 bases each). Germline V gene data show CDR1 as SGHNT and CDR2 as YYREEE (reference sequence). The CDR3 is 14 amino acids. Trimming removed 4 bases at V and 8 bases at J, with 16 bases between. The CDR3 here is CASSIGGGIDEQFF. DNA of the CDR3: TGTGCCAGCAGCATCGGAGGGGGAATCGATGAGCAGTTCTTC.

The chain employs TRBV27 and TRBJ1-2; D is ambiguous. V was trimmed by 6 bases and J by 7 bases, leaving 12 bases between them. Germline V gives CDR1 MNHEY, CDR2 SMNVEV (reference sequence). This CDR3 spans 12 amino acids. Written as DNA, the CDR3 is TGTGCCAGCAGAACAGCCTCGGGTGGCTACACCTTC. Translating it yields CASRTASGGYTF.

V usage is TRBV28 and J usage is TRBJ1-5, with 9 bases fitting TRBD1. The CDR3 has 16 amino acids. CDR1 and CDR2 (germline): MDHEN, SYDVKM. The ends lost 4 bases at V and 0 bases at J; junction bases unmatched: 4. The DNA for the CDR3 is TGTGCCAGCAGTTGGGGGACAGGGCATAGCAATCAGCCCCAGCATTTT. This encodes CASSWGTGHSNQPQHF.

The chain couples TRBV5-5 to TRBJ2-1, with D perhaps matching TRBD1 (6 bases). The CDR3 is made up of 15 amino acids. Trimming pared 1 base from V and 5 bases from J, leaving 13 bases between. Per the germline V gene, CDR1 is SGHKS and CDR2 is YYEKEE (reference sequence). The CDR3 reads CASSLMTGLDNEQFF. DNA for the CDR3: TGTGCCAGCAGCTTGATGACAGGTCTCGACAATGAGCAGTTCTTC.

The chain couples TRBV11-3 to TRBJ2-5, with TRBD1 identical over 12 bases. The CDR3 is 15 amino acids. V lost 1 base and J lost 4; bases outside the gene matches: 1. Germline V gene data show CDR1 as SGHNT and CDR2 as YENEEA. The CDR3 nucleotides are TGTGCCAGCAGCTTAGGGGACAGGGGGCTAGAGACCCAGTACTTC. Its protein product is CASSLGDRGLETQYF.

V usage is TRBV5-5 and J usage is TRBJ2-1; TRBD2 matches at 10 bases. Germline V lookup: CDR1 SGHKS, CDR2 YYEKEE (reference sequence). The CDR3 extends over 16 amino acids. The junction had 11 bases not matched to a gene; V was cut back by 10 bases and J by 1 base. Written as DNA, the CDR3 is TGTGCCGCGGGGCTAGCGGGGGACCCTTCCTACAATGAGCAGTTCTTC. This sequence encodes CAAGLAGDPSYNEQFF.

The V and J genes are TRBV5-1 and TRBJ1-4; D call uncertain. V was trimmed by 6 bases and J by 12 bases, leaving 18 bases between them. The germline V gene has CDR1 SGHRS and CDR2 YFSETQ. The CDR3 totals 13 residues. The chain's CDR3 is CASMESTEGELFF. CDR3 nucleotides: TGCGCCAGCATGGAATCAACTGAGGGAGAACTGTTTTTT.

The J gene is TRBJ2-4, the V gene TRBV6-5; possibly TRBD1 or TRBD2 for D (5 bases each). With 5 bases removed from V and 1 base from J, the gap between germline ends came to 12 bases. Per germline, CDR1 MNHEY and CDR2 SVGAGI. The CDR3 runs to 15 residues. The CDR3 DNA sequence: TGTGCCAGCAGTGCTGGGACCCCCGCCAAAAACATTCAGTACTTC. Amino acids: CASSAGTPAKNIQYF.

The genes are TRBV19 and TRBJ1-2; perhaps TRBD1 as D (6 bases). V lost 0 bases and J 4 bases, leaving 15 bases between the germline ends. The CDR3 consists of 16 residues. Germline CDR1 reads LNHDA; CDR2 reads SQIVND (reference sequence). The CDR3 here is CASSIDSGDAGYGYTF. CDR3 nucleotides: TGTGCCAGTAGTATAGACTCAGGGGATGCTGGCTATGGCTACACCTTC.

The chain recombines TRBV18 with TRBJ2-4, with TRBD2 matching over 7 bases. This CDR3 region has 16 residues. Losses at the gene ends were 5 bases for V and 8 bases for J; bases not matched to a gene: 15. Germline CDR1 KGHSH, CDR2 LQKENI. The CDR3 DNA reads TGTGCCAGCTCAAGCGGGACTTGGGCGGGGGTAGACATTCAGTACTTC. Amino acids: CASSSGTWAGVDIQYF.

This chain connects TRBV5-6 to TRBJ2-3; D gene uncertain. From germline, CDR1 is SGHDT and CDR2 YYEEEE. This CDR3 region has 15 residues. Trimming stripped 0 bases from V and 0 bases from J, with 8 bases between. CDR3 sequence: CASSLEPDSTDTQYF. CDR3 nucleotide sequence: TGTGCCAGCAGCTTGGAGCCAGATAGCACAGATACGCAGTATTTT. Filled out from reference TRBV5-6 and TRBJ2-3, the complete variable domain reads DAGVTQSPTHLIKTRGQQVTLRCSPKSGHDTVSWYQQALGQGPQFIFQYYEEEERQRGNFPDRFSGHQFPNYSSELNVNALLLGDSALYLCASSLEPDSTDTQYFGPGTRLTVL.

V and J are TRBV5-5 and TRBJ1-2; no definite D call. V lost 3 bases and J 4 bases, leaving 16 bases between the germline ends. Per germline, CDR1 SGHKS and CDR2 YYEKEE (reference sequence). The CDR3 loop spans 15 amino acids. CDR3 loop: CASSSATSSVYGYTF. In DNA, the CDR3 is TGTGCCAGCAGCTCGGCTACCAGCTCCGTCTATGGCTACACCTTC.